This T cell receptor beta chain stems from a study of blood T cells in healthy people across ages. PCR was performed a second time for about 7 to 12 cycles using a sample-barcoded 5' primer and a J-beta primer mix. Unique molecular identifiers of 12 random nucleotides labeled each cDNA. MiXCR, run by TCRdb on the 5' RACE reads, gives a single entry per CDR3 protein. The sample includes roughly 680,000 distinct CDR3 sequences, 20% to 25% seen only once; the top ten take about 3.6%. Germline values: CDR1 MNHEY, CDR2 SVGEGT. This CDR3 is built from 14 residues. V shed 8 bases and J shed 3 bases, with 14 bases lying between them. Healthy Caucasian individuals from Russia aged about 6 to 100 were enrolled as donors. Study conclusions and caveats: Higher diversity and more naive CD4+ cells were features of long-lived donors, compared to aged donors. The lack of PBMC sorting stopped any conclusive naive versus antigen-experienced comparison.

This clonotype was seen more than once but under ten times. No antigen is known for it. The V and J genes are TRBV6-2 or TRBV6-3 and TRBJ1-5; D may be TRBD1 (5 bases). This clonotype was sampled from a man in his 70s in good health. Specimen: blood. CDR3 sequence reads: CASGNLGDNQPQHF. The CDR3, as DNA: TGTGCCAGCGGGAATCTAGGGGACAATCAGCCCCAGCATTTT.